The source of this T cell receptor (beta chain) is a study of lymphopenia after photon versus proton radiotherapy. Points from the study as a whole: Proton therapy kept repertoires fairly stable, unlike photons, which gained effector/memory cells.

The junction had 13 bases not matched to a gene; V was cut back by 4 bases and J by 6 bases. The length of the CDR3 is 16 residues. From germline, CDR1 is MNHEY and CDR2 SVGAGI. The repertoire was sequenced with immunoSEQ multiplex PCR; TCRdb's copy has only in-frame clones and lacks some. Among 40,000 or so clones listed, over 75% were seen once. About this clone itself: The target antigen is unknown.

The V call is TRBV6-5, the J call TRBJ1-2, with 8 bases aligning to TRBD1. The sequences come from peripheral blood, collected from a patient treated with photon-based radiotherapy. This receptor was taken from a man in his forties with gastric cancer. DNA for the CDR3: TGTGCCAGCAGTTCCCTGACAGGGGAAAGGACGAATGGCTACACCTTC. Translated, it gives CASSSLTGERTNGYTF.